Below, 17 T cell receptor beta chains from the same sample are listed, as sequenced in a study of CD8 T cells in Susac syndrome. Random hexamers were used to reverse transcribe an amount of about 0.45 to 1 ug RNA. One entry per CDR3 protein, called by TCRdb with MiXCR from the immunoSEQ multiplex PCR reads. Of about 150,000 distinct CDR3 sequences listed, approximately 95% are singletons. The specimen was CD4+ T cells from PBMCs. These receptors were obtained from a human donor with Susac syndrome.

The chain carries TRBV25-1 and TRBJ2-1, with a possible D match to TRBD2 (6 bases). Trimming removed 6 bases at V and 0 bases at J, with 9 bases between. This CDR3 has 14 amino acids. CDR1 and CDR2 from the germline V gene are MGHDK and SYGVNS. The CDR3 loop reads CASRGGVSYNEQFF. CDR3 nucleotide sequence: TGTGCCAGCAGAGGCGGGGTCTCCTACAATGAGCAGTTCTTC.

The V gene is TRBV7-3, the J gene TRBJ2-7; the D gene is possibly TRBD1 (5 bases). Per germline, CDR1 SGHTA and CDR2 FQGTGA. CDR3 length: 15 residues. V gave up 0 bases and J gave up 6 bases, with 15 bases separating them. Here the CDR3 reads CASSLTHRTPSEQYF. The CDR3 region has the DNA TGTGCCAGCAGCTTAACGCACAGGACCCCCAGCGAGCAGTACTTC. Together with reference TRBV7-3 and TRBJ2-7, the CDR3 gives the full variable domain: GAGVSQTPSNKVTEKGKYVELRCDPISGHTALYWYRQSLGQGPEFLIYFQGTGAADDSGLPNDRFFAVRPEGSVSTLKIQRTERGDSAVYLCASSLTHRTPSEQYFGPGTRLTVT.

The CDR3 bases are TGTGCCAGCAGCCCGACTAGCGGGGGTGGGGATGAGCAGTTCTTC. Its protein is CASSPTSGGGDEQFF. The chain recombines TRBV6-4 with TRBJ2-1, with 12 bases identical to TRBD2. J lost 8 bases, V lost 6 bases, and 8 bases had no gene match. The CDR3 totals 15 residues. Germline CDR1 MRHNA, CDR2 SNTAGT.

DNA of the CDR3: TGCAGTGGGCTTACGGCCAACACTGAAGCTTTCTTT. Translating gives CSGLTANTEAFF. The rearrangement joins TRBV20-1 to TRBJ1-1; D is unclear. From germline, CDR1 is DFQATT and CDR2 SNEGSKA (reference sequence). V was shortened by 7 bases and J by 2 bases, with 11 bases between the two germline ends. This CDR3 is built from 12 residues.

The chain is built from TRBV20-1 and TRBJ2-1; the match to TRBD1 covers 10 bases. Germline CDR1 DFQATT, CDR2 SNEGSKA (reference sequence). With V trimmed by 4 bases and J by 8 bases, 8 bases remained unmatched. This CDR3 has 14 residues. CDR3 bases: TGCAGTGCTACCCGAAGACAGGGGGCAGATGAGCAGTTCTTC. It codes for CSATRRQGADEQFF.

The rearrangement joins TRBV29-1 to TRBJ1-2; D gene uncertain. The CDR3 extends over 13 amino acids. Germline V lookup: CDR1 SQVTM, CDR2 ANQGSEA. Trimming pared 3 bases from V and 8 bases from J, leaving 16 bases between. The CDR3 sequence is CSVDGTDPQGYTF. In DNA, the CDR3 is TGCAGCGTTGATGGTACGGACCCCCAAGGCTACACCTTC.

The rearrangement uses TRBV7-9 and TRBJ1-1, with TRBD1 matching over 7 bases. The CDR3 runs to 17 residues. The J segment lost 1 base and the V segment lost 4 bases, leaving 12 bases of the junction unmatched. The germline V gene encodes CDR1 SEHNR and CDR2 FQNEAQ (reference sequence). CDR3 sequence: CASSSPITRDRNTEAFF. The DNA for the CDR3 is TGTGCCAGCAGCTCACCAATTACCCGGGACAGGAACACTGAAGCTTTCTTT.

V usage is TRBV10-3 and J usage is TRBJ2-5; TRBD1 might be the D (5 bases). V lost 4 bases and J lost 4, with 10 bases in between. The length of the CDR3 is 13 residues. Germline V lookup: CDR1 ENHRY, CDR2 SYGVKD. CDR3 bases: TGTGCCATCAGTGTTGGGCAGGGAGAGACCCAGTACTTC. It specifies CAISVGQGETQYF.

The V gene is TRBV10-3, the J gene TRBJ1-1; maybe TRBD1 (5 bases). The CDR3 loop spans 16 amino acids. Germline loops: CDR1 ENHRY, CDR2 SYGVKD. The germline V and J ends were trimmed by 3 bases and 0 bases, with 14 bases remaining between them. CDR3 DNA: TGTGCCATCAGTGAACGGGGACCAGAGATGAACACTGAAGCTTTCTTT. Translated, it gives CAISERGPEMNTEAFF.

This clonotype occurred once. V is TRBV28 and J is TRBJ2-2; D may be TRBD1 (6 bases). The CDR3 is made up of 14 amino acids. Germline values: CDR1 MDHEN, CDR2 SYDVKM. The germline V and J ends were trimmed by 5 bases and 4 bases, with 11 bases remaining between them. CDR3 DNA sequence: TGTGCCAGCAGTGTATACAGGGTCACCGGGGAGCTGTTTTTT. Encoded protein: CASSVYRVTGELFF.

This clonotype has only one observation. The chain combines TRBV28 with TRBJ2-7; no clear D. This CDR3 has 11 residues. V was cut by 6 bases and J by 4 bases, with 7 bases left in between. Per germline, CDR1 MDHEN and CDR2 SYDVKM. The CDR3 DNA reads as TGTGCCAGCAGGCCCCCGTACGAGCAGTACTTC. It codes for CASRPPYEQYF.

The V and J genes are TRBV18 and TRBJ1-2; 9 bases are shared with TRBD1. With 0 bases clipped from V and 7 bases from J, the junction kept 3 bases outside the gene matches. The CDR3 is 14 residues long. The germline CDR1 and CDR2 sequences are KGHSH and LQKENI. The CDR3 sequence: CASSPPGQGRGYTF. In nucleotides, the CDR3 is TGTGCCAGCTCACCACCGGGACAGGGACGTGGCTACACCTTC.

DNA of the CDR3: TGTGCCACCAGCTCCCCGAACACAGGAAACACTGAAGCTTTCTTT. This sequence encodes CATSSPNTGNTEAFF. The rearrangement links TRBV15 to TRBJ1-1; TRBD1 might be the D (5 bases). Germline V CDR1 and CDR2: LNHNV, YYDKDF (reference sequence). The V end lost 5 bases, the J end lost 2 bases, and 15 bases lay between the germline ends. CDR3 length: 15 residues.

This rearrangement joins TRBV15 to TRBJ1-5, with a weak D call TRBD1 (6 bases). The V end was cut by 8 bases, the J end by 5 bases, with 13 bases between. This CDR3 contains 13 residues. The germline CDR1 and CDR2 sequences are LNHNV and YYDKDF (reference sequence). In DNA form, the CDR3 reads TGTGCCACCGCCTCGAGGGGGTATCAGCCCCAGCATTTT. Its protein product is CATASRGYQPQHF.

The gene calls are TRBV29-1 and TRBJ2-5; the match to TRBD2 covers 10 bases. V dropped 7 bases and J dropped 3; count of bases not matched to a gene: 5. Germline V gene data show CDR1 as SQVTM and CDR2 as ANQGSEA. The CDR3 covers 13 residues. The chain's CDR3 is CSADLAGEETQYF. CDR3 nucleotide sequence: TGCAGCGCGGATCTAGCGGGGGAAGAGACCCAGTACTTC. Drawing the rest from reference TRBV29-1 and TRBJ2-5, the complete variable domain is SAVISQKPSRDICQRGTSLTIQCQVDSQVTMMFWYRQQPGQSLTLIATANQGSEATYESGFVIDKFPISRPNLTFSTLTVSNMSPEDSSIYLCSADLAGEETQYFGPGTRLLVL.

The V gene is TRBV27, the J gene TRBJ1-1; D uncertain. V gave up 5 bases and J gave up 2 bases, with 12 bases separating them. There are 14 residues in the CDR3. The germline CDR1 and CDR2 sequences are MNHEY and SMNVEV (reference sequence). CDR3 coding DNA: TGTGCCAGCAGTCCGCGGTCCTTAAACACTGAAGCTTTCTTT. Residues: CASSPRSLNTEAFF.

The genes are TRBV29-1 and TRBJ1-2; D unclear. The CDR3 extends over 9 amino acids. The germline V gene has CDR1 SQVTM and CDR2 ANQGSEA. Trimming removed 4 bases at V and 8 bases at J, with 5 bases between. The CDR3 sequence: CSVVPGYTF. The CDR3 DNA reads TGCAGCGTTGTACCGGGCTACACCTTC.